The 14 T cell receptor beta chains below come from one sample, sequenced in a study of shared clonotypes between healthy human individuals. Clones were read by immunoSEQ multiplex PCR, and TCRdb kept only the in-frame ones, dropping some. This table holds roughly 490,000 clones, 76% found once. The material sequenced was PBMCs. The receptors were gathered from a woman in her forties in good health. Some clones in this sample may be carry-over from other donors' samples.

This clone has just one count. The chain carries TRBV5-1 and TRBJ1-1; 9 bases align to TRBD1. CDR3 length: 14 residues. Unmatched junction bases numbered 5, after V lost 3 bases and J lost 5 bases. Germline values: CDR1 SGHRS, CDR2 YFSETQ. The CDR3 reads CASSWDRERTEAFF. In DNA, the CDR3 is TGCGCCAGCAGCTGGGACAGGGAGAGGACTGAAGCTTTCTTT.

This CDR3 is CASSLGQGEQDTQYF. The DNA for the CDR3 is TGTGCCAGCAGTCTGGGACAGGGTGAACAAGATACGCAGTATTTT. J is TRBJ2-3 and V is TRBV27; TRBD1 matches at 9 bases. V lost 5 bases to trimming and J lost 5 bases; unmatched junction nucleotides: 8. Germline values: CDR1 MNHEY, CDR2 SMNVEV (reference sequence). The CDR3 loop spans 15 amino acids.

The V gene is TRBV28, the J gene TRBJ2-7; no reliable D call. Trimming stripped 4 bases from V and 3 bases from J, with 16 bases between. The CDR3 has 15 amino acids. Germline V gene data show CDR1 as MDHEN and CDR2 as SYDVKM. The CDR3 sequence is CASSSNRHVSYEQYF. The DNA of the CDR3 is TGTGCCAGCAGTTCAAACAGACACGTAAGCTACGAGCAGTACTTC. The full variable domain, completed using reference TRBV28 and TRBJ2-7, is DVKVTQSSRYLVKRTGEKVFLECVQDMDHENMFWYRQDPGLGLRLIYFSYDVKMKEKGDIPEGYSVSREKKERFSLILESASTNQTSMYLCASSSNRHVSYEQYFGPGTRLTVT.

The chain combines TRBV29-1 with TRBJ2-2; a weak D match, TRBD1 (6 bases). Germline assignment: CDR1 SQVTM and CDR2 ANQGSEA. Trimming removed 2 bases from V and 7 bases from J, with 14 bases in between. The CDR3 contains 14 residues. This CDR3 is CSVEPTGRLGELFF. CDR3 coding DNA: TGCAGCGTTGAACCGACAGGCCGGCTCGGGGAGCTGTTTTTT.

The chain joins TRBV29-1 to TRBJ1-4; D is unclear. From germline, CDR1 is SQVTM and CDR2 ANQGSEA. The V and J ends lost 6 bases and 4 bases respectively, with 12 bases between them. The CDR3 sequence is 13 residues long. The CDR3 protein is CSVPGRSNEKLFF. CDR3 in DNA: TGCAGCGTCCCTGGACGGAGTAATGAAAAACTGTTTTTT.

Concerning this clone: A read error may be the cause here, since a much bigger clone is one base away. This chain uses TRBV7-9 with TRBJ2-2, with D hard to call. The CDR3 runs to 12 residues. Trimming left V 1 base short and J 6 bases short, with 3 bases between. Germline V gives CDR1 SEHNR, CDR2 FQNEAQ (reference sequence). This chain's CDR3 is CASSLGAGELFF. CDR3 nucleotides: TGTGCCAGCAGCTTAGGGGCCGGGGAGCTGTTTTTT.

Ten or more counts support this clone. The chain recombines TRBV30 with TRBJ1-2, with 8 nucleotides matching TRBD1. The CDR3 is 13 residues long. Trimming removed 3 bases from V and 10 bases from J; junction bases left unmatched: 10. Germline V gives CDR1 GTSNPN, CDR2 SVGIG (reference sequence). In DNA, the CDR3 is TGTGCCTGGAGCGCCCTTGGACAGGGAGACTACACCTTC. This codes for CAWSALGQGDYTF.

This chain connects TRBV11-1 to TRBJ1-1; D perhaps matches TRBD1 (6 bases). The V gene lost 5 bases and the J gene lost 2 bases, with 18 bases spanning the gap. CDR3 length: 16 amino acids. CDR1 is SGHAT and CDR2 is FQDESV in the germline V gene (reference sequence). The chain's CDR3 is CASSPSNRGENTEAFF. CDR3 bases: TGTGCCAGCAGCCCATCAAATAGGGGGGAAAACACTGAAGCTTTCTTT.

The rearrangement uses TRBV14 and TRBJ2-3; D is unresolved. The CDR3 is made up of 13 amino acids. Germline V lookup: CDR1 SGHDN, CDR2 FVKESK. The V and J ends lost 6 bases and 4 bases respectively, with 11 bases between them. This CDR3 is CASSQRGADTQYF. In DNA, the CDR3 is TGTGCCAGCAGTCAGAGAGGCGCAGATACGCAGTATTTT. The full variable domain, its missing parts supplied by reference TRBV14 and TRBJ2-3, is EAGVTQFPSHSVIEKGQTVTLRCDPISGHDNLYWYRRVMGKEIKFLLHFVKESKQDESGMPNNRFLAERTGGTYSTLKVQPAELEDSGVYFCASSQRGADTQYFGPGTRLTVL.

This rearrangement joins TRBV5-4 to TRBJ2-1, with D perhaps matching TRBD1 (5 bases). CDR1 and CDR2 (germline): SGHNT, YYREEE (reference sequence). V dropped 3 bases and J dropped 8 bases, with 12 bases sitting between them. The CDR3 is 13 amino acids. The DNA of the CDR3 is TGTGCCAGCAGCTCGCAGGGTTTCGATGAGCAGTTCTTC. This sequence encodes CASSSQGFDEQFF.

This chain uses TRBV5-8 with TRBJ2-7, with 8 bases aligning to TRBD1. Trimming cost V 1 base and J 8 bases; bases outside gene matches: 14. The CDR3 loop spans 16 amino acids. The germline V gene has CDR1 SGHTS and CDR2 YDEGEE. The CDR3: CASSLKGDRGSDKQYF. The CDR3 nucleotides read TGTGCCAGCAGCTTGAAAGGTGACAGGGGATCGGATAAGCAGTACTTC.

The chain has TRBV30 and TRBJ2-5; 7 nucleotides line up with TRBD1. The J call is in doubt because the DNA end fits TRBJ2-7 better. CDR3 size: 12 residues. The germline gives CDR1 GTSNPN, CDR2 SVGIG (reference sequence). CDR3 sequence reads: CAWRGDRYEQYF. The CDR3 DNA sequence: TGTGCCTGGAGAGGGGACAGATACGAGCAGTACTTC.

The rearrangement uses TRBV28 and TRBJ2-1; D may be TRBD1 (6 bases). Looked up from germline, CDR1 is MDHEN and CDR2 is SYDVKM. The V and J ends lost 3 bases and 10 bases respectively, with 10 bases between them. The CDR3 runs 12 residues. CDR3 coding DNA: TGTGCCAGCAGTTTTGGACAGCGCGAGCAGTTCTTC. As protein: CASSFGQREQFF.

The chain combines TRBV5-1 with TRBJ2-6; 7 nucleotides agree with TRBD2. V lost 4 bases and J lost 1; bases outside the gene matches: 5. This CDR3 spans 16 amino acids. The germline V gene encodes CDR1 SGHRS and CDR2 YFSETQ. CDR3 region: CASSELGGSGANVLTF. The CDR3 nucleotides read TGCGCCAGCAGCGAATTGGGAGGGTCTGGGGCCAACGTCCTGACTTTC.